Below, 21 T cell receptor beta chains from the same sample are listed, as sequenced in a study of shared clonotypes between healthy human individuals (dated by TCRdb to between 2020 and 2021). Library creation used the immunoSEQ multiplex PCR assay. TCRdb carries this immuneACCESS record with in-frame sequences only. Its versions omit some clonotypes, under half of them owing to an unresolved V gene in the studies checked, with the rest unexplained. The sample table holds under 600,000 clones, of which about 80% were seen once. In total, the top ten clones hold around 12% of the sample. Sequenced: PBMCs. The receptor set was obtained from a woman aged 40 to 50 in good health. Some clones in this sample may be carry-over from other donors' samples.

The chain has TRBV7-2 and TRBJ2-7; 9 bases match TRBD2. This CDR3 has 16 amino acids. The V gene's germline CDR1 is SGHTA and CDR2 FQGNSA. With 3 bases clipped from V and 4 bases from J, the junction kept 10 bases outside the gene matches. The CDR3, as DNA: TGTGCCAGCAGCTTGTCGCTCCTAGCGGGAAAGTACGAGCAGTACTTC. Its translation: CASSLSLLAGKYEQYF.

V is TRBV28 and J is TRBJ1-2, with TRBD1 matching over 8 bases. Germline V lookup: CDR1 MDHEN, CDR2 SYDVKM. This CDR3 comprises 16 residues. J gave up 4 bases and V 5 bases, and 12 bases lay outside the gene matches. CDR3 DNA: TGTGCCAGCAGTCTTGTTGGGGGGGACAGGACCTATGGCTACACCTTC. Translating it yields CASSLVGGDRTYGYTF.

This clone was observed a single time. The sample holds other DNA sequences that translate to the same CDR3. The V and J genes are TRBV7-9 and TRBJ2-2, with D hard to call. CDR3 length: 13 residues. CDR1 is SEHNR, CDR2 FQNEAQ, per germline (reference sequence). V was pared by 2 bases and J by 2 bases, with 3 bases between. The CDR3 spells CASSLTNTGELFF. CDR3 sequence (DNA): TGTGCCAGCAGCTTAACAAACACCGGGGAGCTGTTTTTT.

The rearrangement joins TRBV30 to TRBJ2-1; 7 bases fit TRBD2. V was clipped by 0 bases and J by 13 bases; unmatched bases: 12. Looked up from germline, CDR1 is GTSNPN and CDR2 is SVGIG (reference sequence). This CDR3 has 14 residues. This CDR3 reads CAWSVDPTSRKQFF. CDR3 nucleotides: TGTGCCTGGAGTGTCGACCCGACTAGCAGGAAACAGTTCTTC.

The rearrangement joins TRBV20-1 to TRBJ1-4; D remains unclear. The CDR3 has 10 residues. The V gene's germline CDR1 is DFQATT and CDR2 SNEGSKA (reference sequence). V gave up 3 bases and J gave up 14 bases, with 10 bases separating them. CDR3: CSASGEVLFF. In nucleotides, the CDR3 is TGCAGTGCTAGTGGAGAGGTTCTGTTTTTT.

The chain carries TRBV27 and TRBJ1-5; tentative D call: TRBD1 (5 bases). The V gene lost 2 bases and the J gene lost 7 bases, with 12 bases spanning the gap. The CDR3 length is 14 residues. Germline V gives CDR1 MNHEY, CDR2 SMNVEV (reference sequence). The CDR3 DNA is TGTGCCAGCAGTTTAGGGGCCCCCGGGCAGCCCCAGCATTTT. Protein sequence: CASSLGAPGQPQHF.

This rearrangement joins TRBV7-3 to TRBJ2-7; 11 bases fit TRBD2. This CDR3 region has 15 residues. With 4 bases clipped from V and 4 bases from J, the junction kept 6 bases outside the gene matches. CDR1 is SGHTA, CDR2 FQGTGA, per germline. CDR3 region: CASSSRRLAGYEQYF. The CDR3 DNA is TGTGCCAGCAGCTCCCGGAGACTAGCGGGATACGAGCAGTACTTC.

This rearrangement joins TRBV4-3 to TRBJ1-3, with 7 bases identical to TRBD1. The junction had 7 bases not matched to a gene; V was cut back by 4 bases and J by 4 bases. Per the germline V gene, CDR1 is LGHNA and CDR2 is YSLEER. The CDR3 runs 15 residues. Here the CDR3 DNA reads TGCGCCAGCAGCCCCTACGACAGGGCAGGAAACACCATATATTTT. Amino acid sequence: CASSPYDRAGNTIYF.

This clone came up many times. The chain uses TRBV6-4 and TRBJ2-1; D is tentatively TRBD1 or TRBD2 (5 bases each). From germline, CDR1 is MRHNA and CDR2 SNTAGT. The V end lost 9 bases, the J end lost 5 bases, and 14 bases lay between the germline ends. The CDR3 runs to 13 residues. This chain's CDR3 is CASSPGPDNEQFF. In DNA, the CDR3 is TGTGCCAGTTCTCCGGGGCCAGACAATGAGCAGTTCTTC.

The chain uses TRBV6-5 and TRBJ1-2; D is uncertain. Looked up from germline, CDR1 is MNHEY and CDR2 is SVGAGI. The V gene lost 1 base and the J gene lost 3 bases, with 6 bases spanning the gap. The CDR3 contains 13 residues. The CDR3 nucleotides are TGTGCCAGCAGTTACTGGCGGGACTATGGCTACACCTTC. It specifies CASSYWRDYGYTF.

V gene TRBV9 combines with J gene TRBJ2-1; the match to TRBD2 covers 9 bases. CDR1 SGDLS and CDR2 YYNGEE come from the germline V gene. This CDR3 comprises 16 residues. The junction had 8 bases not matched to a gene; V was cut back by 4 bases and J by 3 bases. The CDR3 DNA is TGTGCCAGCAGCCCAAAACGGACTAGCGTCTACAATGAGCAGTTCTTC. Its translation: CASSPKRTSVYNEQFF. Together with reference TRBV9 and TRBJ2-1, the CDR3 gives the full variable domain: DSGVTQTPKHLITATGQRVTLRCSPRSGDLSVYWYQQSLDQGLQFLIQYYNGEERAKGNILERFSAQQFPDLHSELNLSSLELGDSALYFCASSPKRTSVYNEQFFGPGTRLTVL.

This chain links TRBV5-1 with TRBJ2-5, with 7 bases aligning to TRBD1. TRBJ2-7 explains the end of the DNA better; the J call may be wrong. The CDR3 spans 13 residues. The V gene's germline CDR1 is SGHRS and CDR2 YFSETQ. CDR3 nucleotides: TGCGCCAGCAGCGACAGACAGGGTTACGAGCAGTACTTC. As protein: CASSDRQGYEQYF.

The chain combines TRBV19 with TRBJ2-4, with D perhaps TRBD2 (6 bases). The CDR3 totals 16 residues. Trimming shortened V by 8 bases and J by 0 bases, and 17 bases separated the two germline ends. Germline V gene sequence: CDR1 LNHDA, CDR2 SQIVND (reference sequence). The CDR3 nucleotides are TGTGCCAGTCCGGAGGGGACCCAATTAGCCAAAAACATTCAGTACTTC. Its protein is CASPEGTQLAKNIQYF.

V usage is TRBV27 and J usage is TRBJ2-7, with D unresolved. The CDR3 consists of 14 residues. The ends were cut back, 1 base at V and 0 bases at J, with 7 bases in the middle. Per germline, CDR1 MNHEY and CDR2 SMNVEV (reference sequence). The CDR3 region is CASSLWRTSYEQYF. CDR3 coding DNA: TGTGCCAGCAGTTTATGGAGAACCTCCTACGAGCAGTACTTC.

This chain joins TRBV7-2 and TRBJ1-3, with D perhaps matching TRBD1 (5 bases). V lost 3 bases, J lost 2 bases, and 11 bases lay in between. The CDR3 runs 15 residues. Germline CDR1 reads SGHTA; CDR2 reads FQGNSA. CDR3 DNA sequence: TGTGCCAGCAGCTTTGCGCGGGGGACTGGAAACACCATATATTTT. Translation: CASSFARGTGNTIYF. The full variable domain, its missing parts supplied by reference TRBV7-2 and TRBJ1-3, is GAGVSQSPSNKVTEKGKDVELRCDPISGHTALYWYRQSLGQGLEFLIYFQGNSAPDKSGLPSDRFSAERTGGSVSTLTIQRTQQEDSAVYLCASSFARGTGNTIYFGEGSWLTVV.

The chain is built from TRBV19 and TRBJ2-2, with a weak D call TRBD2 (5 bases). V dropped 7 bases and J dropped 0 bases, with 9 bases sitting between them. The CDR3 covers 14 residues. Germline CDR1 and CDR2: LNHDA and SQIVND (reference sequence). The chain's CDR3 is CASIPGSNTGELFF. DNA of the CDR3: TGTGCCAGTATCCCGGGATCGAACACCGGGGAGCTGTTTTTT.

The chain has TRBV6-5 and TRBJ1-3; D perhaps matches TRBD1 (5 bases). Germline CDR1 reads MNHEY; CDR2 reads SVGAGI. CDR3 size: 15 residues. V lost 6 bases and J lost 1, with 13 bases in between. CDR3 sequence (DNA): TGTGCCAGCAGGACGGGACGGAGATCTGGAAACACCATATATTTT. It encodes CASRTGRRSGNTIYF.

The rearrangement uses TRBV5-1 and TRBJ1-4; D call uncertain. The CDR3 runs to 14 residues. Germline CDR1 is SGHRS and CDR2 is YFSETQ. V was trimmed by 0 bases and J by 8 bases, leaving 11 bases between them. The CDR3: CASSLGGYGEKLFF. For the CDR3, the DNA is TGCGCCAGCAGCTTGGGGGGTTATGGCGAAAAACTGTTTTTT.

The V and J genes are TRBV18 and TRBJ1-2, with D perhaps TRBD1 (6 bases). The CDR3 runs to 14 residues. Deletions cut 2 bases from V and 3 bases from J, with 10 bases between. Germline CDR1 KGHSH, CDR2 LQKENI. In DNA form, the CDR3 reads TGTGCCAGCTCACCAGGCAGGGGAGACTATGGCTACACCTTC. It yields the protein CASSPGRGDYGYTF.

The chain is built from TRBV19 and TRBJ2-5; the match to TRBD2 covers 7 bases. The germline gives CDR1 LNHDA, CDR2 SQIVND (reference sequence). There are 15 residues in the CDR3. Trimming removed 3 bases from V and 5 bases from J; junction bases left unmatched: 9. The CDR3 DNA reads TGTGCCAGTAGTATCGGGGGAGGGGTAGGGGAGACCCAGTACTTC. Protein product: CASSIGGGVGETQYF.

The chain couples TRBV9 to TRBJ2-1; 7 bases fit TRBD2. V gave up 6 bases and J gave up 8 bases; unmatched junction bases: 17. CDR1 SGDLS and CDR2 YYNGEE come from the germline V gene. The CDR3 spans 16 residues. The DNA for the CDR3 is TGTGCCAGCACGGGGAAAGGGGAGGGCCGTGTGGATGAGCAGTTCTTC. Translating gives CASTGKGEGRVDEQFF. Looking up the rest from reference TRBV9 and TRBJ2-1 gives the full variable domain: DSGVTQTPKHLITATGQRVTLRCSPRSGDLSVYWYQQSLDQGLQFLIQYYNGEERAKGNILERFSAQQFPDLHSELNLSSLELGDSALYFCASTGKGEGRVDEQFFGPGTRLTVL.